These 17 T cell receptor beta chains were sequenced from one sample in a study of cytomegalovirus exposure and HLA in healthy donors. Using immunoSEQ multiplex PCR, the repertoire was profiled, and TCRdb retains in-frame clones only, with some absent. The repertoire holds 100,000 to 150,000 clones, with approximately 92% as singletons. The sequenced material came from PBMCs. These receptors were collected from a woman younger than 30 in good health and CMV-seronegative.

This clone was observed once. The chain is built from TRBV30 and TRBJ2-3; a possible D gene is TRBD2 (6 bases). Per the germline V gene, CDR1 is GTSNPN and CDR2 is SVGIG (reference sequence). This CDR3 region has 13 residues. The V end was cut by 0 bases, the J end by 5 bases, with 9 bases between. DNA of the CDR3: TGTGCCTGGAGTGTACTGGGAGGAGATACGCAGTATTTT. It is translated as CAWSVLGGDTQYF.

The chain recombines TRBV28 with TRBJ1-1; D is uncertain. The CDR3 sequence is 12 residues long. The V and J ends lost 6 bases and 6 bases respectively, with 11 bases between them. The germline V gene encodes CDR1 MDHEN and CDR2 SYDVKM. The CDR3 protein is CASSLRSAEAFF. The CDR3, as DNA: TGTGCCAGCAGCCTCAGGTCCGCTGAAGCTTTCTTT.

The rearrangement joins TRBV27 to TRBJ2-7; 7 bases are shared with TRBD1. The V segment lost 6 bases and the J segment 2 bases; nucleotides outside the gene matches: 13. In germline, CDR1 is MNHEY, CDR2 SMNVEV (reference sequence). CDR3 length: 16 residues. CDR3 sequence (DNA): TGTGCCAGCAGGGAAGCCCCCGGGACAGCCCCCTACGAGCAGTACTTC. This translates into CASREAPGTAPYEQYF.

CDR3 amino acids: CASSLRGSTDTQYF. In DNA, the CDR3 is TGTGCCAGCAGCCTGCGAGGGAGCACAGATACGCAGTATTTT. This chain uses TRBV11-2 with TRBJ2-3; a weak D match, TRBD2 (5 bases). Germline V gives CDR1 SGHAT, CDR2 FQNNGV. This CDR3 has 14 residues. Trimming removed 5 bases from V and 0 bases from J, with 9 bases in between.

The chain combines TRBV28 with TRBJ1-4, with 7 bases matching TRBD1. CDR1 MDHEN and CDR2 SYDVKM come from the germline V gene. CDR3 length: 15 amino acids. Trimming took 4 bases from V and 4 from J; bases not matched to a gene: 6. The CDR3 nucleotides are TGTGCCAGCAGTTCCGGACAGGACAATAATGAAAAACTGTTTTTT. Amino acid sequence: CASSSGQDNNEKLFF.

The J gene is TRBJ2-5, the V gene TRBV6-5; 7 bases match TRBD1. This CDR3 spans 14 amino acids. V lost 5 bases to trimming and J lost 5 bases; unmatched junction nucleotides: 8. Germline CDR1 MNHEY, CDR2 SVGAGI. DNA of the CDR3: TGTGCCAGCAGTAAGAGACAGGGATGGGAGACCCAGTACTTC. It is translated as CASSKRQGWETQYF.

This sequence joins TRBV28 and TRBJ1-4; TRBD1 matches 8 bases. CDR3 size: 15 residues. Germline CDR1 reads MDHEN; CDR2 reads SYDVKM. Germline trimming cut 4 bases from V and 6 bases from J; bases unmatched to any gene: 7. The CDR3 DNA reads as TGTGCCAGCAGTTCAGCCGGGACAGGTGATGAAAAACTGTTTTTT. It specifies CASSSAGTGDEKLFF.

The CDR3 here is CASSFPRQETQYF. In DNA, the CDR3 is TGTGCCAGCAGTTTCCCTAGACAAGAGACCCAGTACTTC. The chain carries TRBV28 and TRBJ2-5; D remains unclear. Trimming took off 3 bases at V and 2 bases at J, with 7 bases between the two ends. The CDR3 runs to 13 residues. From germline, CDR1 is MDHEN and CDR2 SYDVKM.

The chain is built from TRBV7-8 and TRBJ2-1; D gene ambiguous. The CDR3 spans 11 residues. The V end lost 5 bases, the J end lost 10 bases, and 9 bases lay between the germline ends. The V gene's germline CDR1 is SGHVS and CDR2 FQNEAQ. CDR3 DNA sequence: TGTGCCAGCAGCCATATCGGGGAGCAGTTCTTC. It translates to CASSHIGEQFF.

The CDR3 protein is CAWSVRRSSRGQETQYF. The CDR3 DNA follows: TGTGCCTGGAGTGTACGTCGTTCGTCCAGGGGGCAAGAGACCCAGTACTTC. The chain joins TRBV30 to TRBJ2-5, with TRBD1 matching over 7 bases. Germline V lookup: CDR1 GTSNPN, CDR2 SVGIG (reference sequence). This CDR3 comprises 17 residues. The V gene end was trimmed by 0 bases and the J gene end by 2 bases; junction bases not matched to a gene: 12.

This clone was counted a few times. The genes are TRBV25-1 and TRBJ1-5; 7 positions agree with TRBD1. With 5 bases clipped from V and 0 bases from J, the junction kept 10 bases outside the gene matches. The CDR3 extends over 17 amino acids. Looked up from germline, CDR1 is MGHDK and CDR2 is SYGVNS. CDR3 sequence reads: CASSSGTDDFSNQPQHF. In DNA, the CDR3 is TGTGCCAGCAGTTCCGGGACAGACGATTTTAGCAATCAGCCCCAGCATTTT.

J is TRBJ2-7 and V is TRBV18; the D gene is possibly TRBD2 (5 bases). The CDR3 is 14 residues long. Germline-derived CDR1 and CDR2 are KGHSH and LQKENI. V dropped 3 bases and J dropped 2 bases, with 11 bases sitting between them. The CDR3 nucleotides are TGTGCCAGCTCACCTGCGGGCTTAACCTACGAGCAGTACTTC. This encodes CASSPAGLTYEQYF.

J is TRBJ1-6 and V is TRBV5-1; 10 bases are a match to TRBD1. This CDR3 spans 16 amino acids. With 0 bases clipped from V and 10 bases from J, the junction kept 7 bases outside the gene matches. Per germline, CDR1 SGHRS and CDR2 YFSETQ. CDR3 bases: TGCGCCAGCAGCTTGGGACCGGGACAGGGGTTGTCACCCCTCCACTTT. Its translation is CASSLGPGQGLSPLHF.

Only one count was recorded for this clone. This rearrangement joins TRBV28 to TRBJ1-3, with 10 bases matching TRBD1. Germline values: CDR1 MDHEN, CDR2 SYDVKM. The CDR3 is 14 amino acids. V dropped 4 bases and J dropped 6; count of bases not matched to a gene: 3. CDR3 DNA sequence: TGTGCCAGCAGTTCGGGACAGGGGATAAACACCATATATTTT. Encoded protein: CASSSGQGINTIYF. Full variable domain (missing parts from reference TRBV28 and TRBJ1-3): DVKVTQSSRYLVKRTGEKVFLECVQDMDHENMFWYRQDPGLGLRLIYFSYDVKMKEKGDIPEGYSVSREKKERFSLILESASTNQTSMYLCASSSGQGINTIYFGEGSWLTVV.

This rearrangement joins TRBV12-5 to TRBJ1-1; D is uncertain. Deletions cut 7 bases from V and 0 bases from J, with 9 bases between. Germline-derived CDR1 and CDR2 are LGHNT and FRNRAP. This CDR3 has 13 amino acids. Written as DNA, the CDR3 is TGTGCTAGTGCCTATACCATGAACACTGAAGCTTTCTTT. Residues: CASAYTMNTEAFF.

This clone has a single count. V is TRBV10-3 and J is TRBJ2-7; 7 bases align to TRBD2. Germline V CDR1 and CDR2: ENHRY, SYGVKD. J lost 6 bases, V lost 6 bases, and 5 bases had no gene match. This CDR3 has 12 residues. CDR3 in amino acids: CAISGLDPEQYF. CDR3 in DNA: TGTGCCATCAGCGGACTAGATCCCGAGCAGTACTTC.

The DNA of the CDR3 is TGCGCCAGCAGTGGACAGGGACTCACTGAAGCTTTCTTT. Translated, it gives CASSGQGLTEAFF. The V gene is TRBV10-1, the J gene TRBJ1-1; 7 bases line up with TRBD1. V lost 4 bases, J lost 4 bases, and 3 bases stayed unmatched. The CDR3 length is 13 residues. Per the germline V gene, CDR1 is WNHNN and CDR2 is SYGVQD (reference sequence).